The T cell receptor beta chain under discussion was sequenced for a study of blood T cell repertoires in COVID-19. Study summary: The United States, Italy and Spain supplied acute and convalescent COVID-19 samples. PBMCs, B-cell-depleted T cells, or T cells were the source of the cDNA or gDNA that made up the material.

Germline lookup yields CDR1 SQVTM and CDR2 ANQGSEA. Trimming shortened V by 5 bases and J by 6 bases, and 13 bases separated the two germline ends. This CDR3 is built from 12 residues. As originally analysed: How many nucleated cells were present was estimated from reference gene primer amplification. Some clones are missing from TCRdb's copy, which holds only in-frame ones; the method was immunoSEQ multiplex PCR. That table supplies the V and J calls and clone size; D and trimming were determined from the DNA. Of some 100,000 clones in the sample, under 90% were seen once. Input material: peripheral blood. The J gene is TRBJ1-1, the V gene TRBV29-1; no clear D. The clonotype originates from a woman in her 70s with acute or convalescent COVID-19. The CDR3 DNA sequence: TGCAGCGTTTTCCCCACAGAGTCTGAAGCTTTCTTT. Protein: CSVFPTESEAFF.